This T cell receptor (beta chain) comes out of a study of technical replicates of blood from a handful of donors (dated by TCRdb to 2017 to 2019). The library came from the immunoSEQ multiplex PCR assay. TCRdb carries this immuneACCESS record with in-frame sequences only. Its versions omit some clonotypes, under half of them owing to an unresolved V gene in the studies checked, with the rest unexplained. The sample contains 75,000 to 90,000 clones, roughly 96% of them found a single time. The leading ten clones occupy about 0.34% of the sample. Via the germline V gene (reference sequence), CDR1 is SEHNR and CDR2 FQNEAQ. Measured from the cysteine to the phenylalanine, the CDR3 is 15 residues long. CDR3 DNA is the only sequence kept; it has 45 bases, read in frame from the first base. V has 3 bases trimmed and J has 11 bases trimmed; junction bases matching no gene number 14. Details on this clone: The target of this receptor is not known. Nothing much larger sits one base from this clone, and base qualities are not available.

This chain is built from TRBV7-9 and TRBJ2-5, and 8 junctional nucleotides match TRBD1. The sample comprised T cells isolated from PBMCs. The receptor comes from a human donor in good health. The DNA is TGTGCCAGCAGCTTCTACAGGGACAGGCTTAGCACACAGTACTTC. It translates to CASSFYRDRLSTQYF. Here the CDR3 is joined to the reference TRBV7-9 and TRBJ2-5 genes, and the full variable domain is: DTGVSQNPRHKITKRGQNVTFRCDPISEHNRLYWYRQTLGQGPEFLTYFQNEAQLEKSRLLSDRFSAERPKGSFSTLEIQRTEQGDSAMYLCASSFYRDRLSTQYFGPGTRLLVL.